Listed here is a single T cell receptor (beta chain). Assay used: immunoSEQ multiplex PCR; TCRdb lists only in-frame clones, some missing. Seen here are 30,000 or so clones, around 90% observed once, and the top ten hold 6% to 6.5%. The sample belongs to a study of T cell changes during pregnancy in multiple sclerosis. V lost 0 bases, J lost 0 bases, and 6 bases lay in between. Germline V gene lookup returns CDR1 PRHDT and CDR2 FYEKMQ (reference sequence). The CDR3 is 14 residues long. This specimen was CD8+ T cells from peripheral blood mononuclear cells, taken before pregnancy. The chain carries TRBV13 and TRBJ2-7; the D is unclear. The sequence derives from a female donor with multiple sclerosis, enrolled in a pregnancy study. The CDR3 here is CASSLGLTSYEQYF. CDR3 nucleotide sequence: TGTGCCAGCAGCTTAGGCCTAACCTCCTACGAGCAGTACTTC.